The 27 T cell receptor beta chains given below trace back to one sample, sequenced in a study of cytomegalovirus exposure and HLA in healthy donors. A multiplex PCR was run with 60 Vbeta primers and 13 Jbeta primers. This table comes from immunoSEQ multiplex PCR, and its TCRdb copy is limited to in-frame clones, with some not included. The sample records under 200,000 clones, approximately 82% being singletons. The sequenced sample was PBMCs. The receptors were gathered from a woman between 40 and 50 years old in good health and CMV-seropositive.

J is TRBJ1-5 and V is TRBV27, with TRBD1 matching over 7 bases. Germline assignment: CDR1 MNHEY and CDR2 SMNVEV (reference sequence). The ends lost 5 bases at V and 0 bases at J; junction bases unmatched: 13. This CDR3 contains 18 residues. CDR3 bases: TGTGCCAGCAGTAGGTTATCAGGGGGAGGTATTAGCAATCAGCCCCAGCATTTT. Translated: CASSRLSGGGISNQPQHF.

CDR3 protein: CASSDAQETQYF. The CDR3 DNA follows: TGTGCCAGCTCAGATGCGCAAGAGACCCAGTACTTC. The V and J genes are TRBV18 and TRBJ2-5, with no clear D. V gave up 5 bases and J gave up 2 bases, with 6 bases separating them. Germline V gives CDR1 KGHSH, CDR2 LQKENI. This CDR3 comprises 12 residues.

The chain joins TRBV19 to TRBJ1-2; D is perhaps TRBD1 (6 bases). This CDR3 comprises 13 residues. CDR1 LNHDA and CDR2 SQIVND come from the germline V gene (reference sequence). V lost 2 bases to trimming and J lost 4 bases, with 8 bases between them. The CDR3 DNA sequence: TGTGCCAGTAGTATAAGGGGGGGCTATGGCTACACCTTC. Translated: CASSIRGGYGYTF.

The CDR3: CASSLIASGRVDEQYF. In DNA, the CDR3 is TGTGCCAGCAGTTTAATCGCTAGCGGGAGGGTCGACGAGCAGTACTTC. The chain is built from TRBV28 and TRBJ2-5; 12 bases line up with TRBD2. The J call may be faulty, since TRBJ2-7 better matches the DNA end. Germline V gene sequence: CDR1 MDHEN, CDR2 SYDVKM. The CDR3 consists of 16 residues.

This clone occurred a few times. J is TRBJ1-2 and V is TRBV30; TRBD1 matches at 10 bases. The CDR3 spans 12 residues. After removal of 5 bases from V and 8 bases from J, the junction contained 5 bases not matched to a gene. The V gene's germline CDR1 is GTSNPN and CDR2 SVGIG (reference sequence). CDR3: CAWGTGAGGYTF. The CDR3 nucleotides are TGTGCCTGGGGGACAGGGGCCGGGGGCTACACCTTC.

The V and J genes are TRBV11-2 and TRBJ1-1, with D perhaps matching TRBD1 (6 bases). Germline V lookup: CDR1 SGHAT, CDR2 FQNNGV. This CDR3 is built from 15 residues. The V end lost 2 bases, the J end lost 2 bases, and 12 bases lay between the germline ends. The DNA for the CDR3 is TGTGCCAGCAGCTTATGGGAGGGGGAAAACACTGAAGCTTTCTTT. It yields the protein CASSLWEGENTEAFF.

The chain employs TRBV7-2 and TRBJ2-3, with TRBD2 identical over 10 bases. Germline V gene lookup returns CDR1 SGHTA and CDR2 FQGNSA. The CDR3 totals 17 residues. The junction had 6 bases not matched to a gene; V was cut back by 1 base and J by 2 bases. CDR3 coding DNA: TGTGCCAGCAGCTTAGGGTCTAGCGGGGGCCCCACAGATACGCAGTATTTT. Its translation: CASSLGSSGGPTDTQYF.

V is TRBV4-1 and J is TRBJ1-6; 7 bases are shared with TRBD1. CDR3 length: 16 residues. CDR1 is MGHRA and CDR2 is YSYEKL in the germline V gene. Trimming at V came to 7 bases and at J to 9 bases, leaving 15 bases not matched to a gene. CDR3 protein: CASKDLTGADGSPLHF. DNA of the CDR3: TGCGCCAGCAAAGACCTAACAGGGGCCGATGGTTCACCCCTCCACTTT.

V usage is TRBV28 and J usage is TRBJ1-2; D gene unclear. This CDR3 region has 12 residues. V lost 1 base and J 10 bases, leaving 10 bases between the germline ends. Germline V CDR1 and CDR2: MDHEN, SYDVKM. CDR3 bases: TGTGCCAGCAGTTTATTGGCACGTGACTACACCTTC. This gives the protein CASSLLARDYTF.

The chain uses TRBV7-2 and TRBJ2-7; no definite D call. Germline assignment: CDR1 SGHTA and CDR2 FQGNSA. This CDR3 is 12 amino acids long. V was trimmed by 1 base and J by 9 bases, leaving 10 bases between them. The CDR3 here is CASSLVVWRQYF. The DNA for the CDR3 is TGTGCCAGCAGCTTAGTAGTATGGAGGCAGTACTTC.

V usage is TRBV25-1 and J usage is TRBJ2-7; possible D gene TRBD2, 7 bases. Germline loops: CDR1 MGHDK, CDR2 SYGVNS. The V end lost 4 bases, the J end lost 0 bases, and 13 bases lay between the germline ends. This CDR3 is built from 15 residues. The CDR3 bases are TGTGCCAGCAGTGGAAGGGGGGGACACTCCTACGAGCAGTACTTC. Amino acid sequence: CASSGRGGHSYEQYF.

DNA for the CDR3: TGTGCCAGCAGGGGGGCCACAGATACGCAGTATTTT. Translation gives CASRGATDTQYF. This rearrangement joins TRBV6-5 to TRBJ2-3; D is perhaps TRBD1 (6 bases). Germline values: CDR1 MNHEY, CDR2 SVGAGI. The CDR3 contains 12 residues. With 6 bases removed from V and 2 bases from J, the gap between germline ends came to 6 bases.

A single count supports this clone. The gene calls are TRBV10-1 and TRBJ2-2; D is possibly TRBD1 (6 bases). Trimming left V 3 bases short and J 6 bases short, with 11 bases between. The CDR3 covers 14 residues. Germline values: CDR1 WNHNN, CDR2 SYGVQD (reference sequence). The CDR3 DNA follows: TGCGCCAGCAGTGAAGGGCAGGGGTCCGGGGAGCTGTTTTTT. Translated: CASSEGQGSGELFF.

This clone occurred once. The J gene is TRBJ1-1, the V gene TRBV5-1, with 11 bases matching TRBD1. The CDR3 covers 16 residues. V trimming: 3 bases; J trimming: 0 bases; junction bases outside the gene matches: 4. The germline gives CDR1 SGHRS, CDR2 YFSETQ. This CDR3 is CASSSGQGVMNTEAFF. The CDR3 bases are TGCGCCAGCAGCTCGGGACAGGGGGTAATGAACACTGAAGCTTTCTTT.

The chain uses TRBV5-1 and TRBJ2-3, with D possibly TRBD2 on 5 matching bases. Germline CDR1 and CDR2: SGHRS and YFSETQ. The V end lost 7 bases, the J end lost 1 base, and 13 bases lay between the germline ends. The CDR3 loop spans 14 amino acids. CDR3 loop: CASSVGLRTDTQYF. CDR3 nucleotide sequence: TGCGCCAGCTCCGTCGGACTGCGCACAGATACGCAGTATTTT. Based on the CDR3 plus reference TRBV5-1 and TRBJ2-3, the full variable domain is KAGVTQTPRYLIKTRGQQVTLSCSPISGHRSVSWYQQTPGQGLQFLFEYFSETQRNKGNFPGRFSGRQFSNSRSEMNVSTLELGDSALYLCASSVGLRTDTQYFGPGTRLTVL.

This clone has only one observation. The V and J genes are TRBV7-2 and TRBJ2-2, with D uncertain. Trimming stripped 5 bases from V and 8 bases from J, with 9 bases between. Germline lookup yields CDR1 SGHTA and CDR2 FQGNSA. This CDR3 spans 12 amino acids. The CDR3 DNA reads TGTGCCAGCAGCACTTTTGCGGGGGAGCTGTTTTTT. The encoded protein is CASSTFAGELFF. Full variable domain (missing parts from reference TRBV7-2 and TRBJ2-2): GAGVSQSPSNKVTEKGKDVELRCDPISGHTALYWYRQSLGQGLEFLIYFQGNSAPDKSGLPSDRFSAERTGGSVSTLTIQRTQQEDSAVYLCASSTFAGELFFGEGSRLTVL.

V and J are TRBV20-1 and TRBJ2-7; D is ambiguous. The CDR3 runs 11 residues. Trimming took 3 bases from V and 4 from J, leaving 7 bases between them. Germline V gene data show CDR1 as DFQATT and CDR2 as SNEGSKA (reference sequence). CDR3 sequence (DNA): TGCAGTGCTAGGAAAGAGTACGAGCAGTACTTC. Translated, it gives CSARKEYEQYF.

In this sample, this clone turned up once. The chain employs TRBV7-8 and TRBJ1-3; 7 nucleotides align to TRBD1. Germline-derived CDR1 and CDR2 are SGHVS and FQNEAQ. V trimming: 3 bases; J trimming: 0 bases; junction bases outside the gene matches: 8. The CDR3 runs to 17 residues. CDR3 protein: CASSFRDRALSGNTIYF. CDR3 in DNA: TGTGCCAGCAGCTTCCGGGACAGAGCCCTCTCTGGAAACACCATATATTTT.

This clone was detected only a few times. The chain carries TRBV7-8 and TRBJ1-1, with a weak D call TRBD1 (6 bases). Germline V CDR1 and CDR2: SGHVS, FQNEAQ. The V gene lost 5 bases and the J gene lost 1 base, with 20 bases spanning the gap. The CDR3 covers 17 residues. CDR3 sequence reads: CASSPEGGVARNTEAFF. DNA for the CDR3: TGTGCCAGCAGCCCCGAGGGGGGGGTCGCGAGGAACACTGAAGCTTTCTTT. The full variable domain, completed using reference TRBV7-8 and TRBJ1-1, is GAGVSQSPRYKVAKRGQDVALRCDPISGHVSLFWYQQALGQGPEFLTYFQNEAQLDKSGLPSDRFFAERPEGSVSTLKIQRTQQEDSAVYLCASSPEGGVARNTEAFFGQGTRLTVV.

This chain links TRBV28 with TRBJ1-2, with 7 bases lining up with TRBD1. CDR1 and CDR2 from the germline V gene are MDHEN and SYDVKM. The CDR3 loop spans 14 amino acids. V lost 6 bases, J lost 6 bases, and 10 bases stayed unmatched. The CDR3 DNA is TGTGCCAGCAGAGAGGGACAGTTTTTCGATGGCTACACCTTC. It encodes CASREGQFFDGYTF.

This clone has a handful of counts. The chain carries TRBV19 and TRBJ2-3; D not resolved. The CDR3 length is 12 residues. In germline, CDR1 is LNHDA, CDR2 SQIVND (reference sequence). Trimming took 7 bases from V and 14 from J, leaving 19 bases between them. The CDR3 sequence is CASTLNIGPPYF. The DNA for the CDR3 is TGTGCCAGTACCCTTAACATTGGGCCCCCGTATTTT.

The chain has TRBV7-3 and TRBJ2-1; TRBD2 matches 9 bases. Losses at the gene ends were 2 bases for V and 7 bases for J; bases not matched to a gene: 9. The CDR3 totals 16 residues. The germline V gene has CDR1 SGHTA and CDR2 FQGTGA. CDR3: CASSLVLAGPGNEQFF. The CDR3 nucleotides are TGTGCCAGCAGCTTAGTACTAGCGGGCCCTGGGAATGAGCAGTTCTTC.

The rearrangement uses TRBV18 and TRBJ2-2; perhaps TRBD2 as D (6 bases). V gave up 4 bases and J gave up 0 bases, with 9 bases separating them. The CDR3 sequence is 15 residues long. The germline V gene encodes CDR1 KGHSH and CDR2 LQKENI. The CDR3 coding sequence is TGTGCCAGCTCACTGGACTACTCGAACACCGGGGAGCTGTTTTTT. It is translated as CASSLDYSNTGELFF.

The chain couples TRBV6-5 to TRBJ2-6, with 7 bases matching TRBD2. The germline CDR1 and CDR2 sequences are MNHEY and SVGAGI. Trimming at V came to 9 bases and at J to 2 bases, leaving 7 bases not matched to a gene. The CDR3 is 15 residues long. CDR3 region: CASFGGGTGANVLTF. CDR3 sequence (DNA): TGTGCCAGTTTTGGCGGGGGTACTGGGGCCAACGTCCTGACTTTC.

DNA for the CDR3: TGTGCCAGCAGTCCAGCCCCCGGGGGTGGTAATGAAAAACTGTTTTTT. It codes for CASSPAPGGGNEKLFF. The genes are TRBV27 and TRBJ1-4, with D tentatively TRBD1 (5 bases). V was trimmed by 5 bases and J by 4 bases, leaving 17 bases between them. CDR3 length: 16 amino acids. Germline values: CDR1 MNHEY, CDR2 SMNVEV (reference sequence).

The chain has TRBV10-3 and TRBJ1-5, with 11 bases matching TRBD1. Germline V gene sequence: CDR1 ENHRY, CDR2 SYGVKD. V lost 3 bases and J lost 6; bases outside the gene matches: 10. The CDR3 sequence is 17 residues long. In DNA form, the CDR3 reads TGTGCCATCAGTGATACCTGGACAGGGGGCTTGGGTCAGCCCCAGCATTTT. Translation: CAISDTWTGGLGQPQHF.

J is TRBJ1-1 and V is TRBV28; 9 nucleotides line up with TRBD1. J lost 1 base, V lost 1 base, and 19 bases had no gene match. Germline CDR1 is MDHEN and CDR2 is SYDVKM. The length of the CDR3 is 21 residues. The chain's CDR3 is CASSLFYLWGQGFRENTEAFF. CDR3 bases: TGTGCCAGCAGTTTATTTTATCTGTGGGGACAGGGATTCCGTGAGAACACTGAAGCTTTCTTT.